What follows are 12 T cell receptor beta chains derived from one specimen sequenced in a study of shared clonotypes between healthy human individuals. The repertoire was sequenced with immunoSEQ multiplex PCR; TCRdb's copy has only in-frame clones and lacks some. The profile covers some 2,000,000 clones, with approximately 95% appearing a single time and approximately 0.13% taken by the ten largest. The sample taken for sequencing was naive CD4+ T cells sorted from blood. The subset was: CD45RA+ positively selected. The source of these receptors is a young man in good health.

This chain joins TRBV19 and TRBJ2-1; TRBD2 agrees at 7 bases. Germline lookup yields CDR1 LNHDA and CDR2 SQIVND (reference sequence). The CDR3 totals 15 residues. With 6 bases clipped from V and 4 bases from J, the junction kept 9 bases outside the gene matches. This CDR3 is CASRAQRGGYNEQFF. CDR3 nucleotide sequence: TGTGCCAGTAGGGCCCAGCGGGGAGGTTACAATGAGCAGTTCTTC.

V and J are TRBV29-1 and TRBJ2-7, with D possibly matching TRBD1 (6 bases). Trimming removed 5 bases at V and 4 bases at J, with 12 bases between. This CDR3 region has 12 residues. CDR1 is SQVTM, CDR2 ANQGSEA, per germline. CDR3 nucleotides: TGCAGCGTTCACCACCAGGGGTACGAGCAGTACTTC. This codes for CSVHHQGYEQYF.

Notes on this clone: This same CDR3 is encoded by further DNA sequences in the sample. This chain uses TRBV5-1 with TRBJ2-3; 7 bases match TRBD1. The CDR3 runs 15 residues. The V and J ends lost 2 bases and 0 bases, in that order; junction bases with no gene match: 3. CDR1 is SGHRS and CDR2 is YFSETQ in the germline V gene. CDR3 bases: TGCGCCAGCAGCTTCCGACAGGGTAGCACAGATACGCAGTATTTT. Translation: CASSFRQGSTDTQYF.

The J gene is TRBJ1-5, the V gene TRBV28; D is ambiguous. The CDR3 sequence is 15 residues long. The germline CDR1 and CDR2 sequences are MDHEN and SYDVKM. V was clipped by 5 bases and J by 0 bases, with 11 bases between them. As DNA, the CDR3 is TGTGCCAGCAGTATCCTACAGTATAGCAATCAGCCCCAGCATTTT. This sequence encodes CASSILQYSNQPQHF.

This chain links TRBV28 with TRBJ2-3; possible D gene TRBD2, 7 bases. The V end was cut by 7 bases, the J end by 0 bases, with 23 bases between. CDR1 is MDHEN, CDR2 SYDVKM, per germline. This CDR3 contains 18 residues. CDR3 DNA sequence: TGTGCCAGCACCCTAGGGGGGGCCCCCCGCACTAGCACAGATACGCAGTATTTT. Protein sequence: CASTLGGAPRTSTDTQYF.

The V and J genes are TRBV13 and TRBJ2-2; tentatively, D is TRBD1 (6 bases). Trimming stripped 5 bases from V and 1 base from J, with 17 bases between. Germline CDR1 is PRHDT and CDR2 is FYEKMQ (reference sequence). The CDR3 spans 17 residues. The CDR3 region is CASSTSTGLVNTGELFF. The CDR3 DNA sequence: TGTGCCAGCAGCACCTCGACAGGCTTAGTGAACACCGGGGAGCTGTTTTTT.

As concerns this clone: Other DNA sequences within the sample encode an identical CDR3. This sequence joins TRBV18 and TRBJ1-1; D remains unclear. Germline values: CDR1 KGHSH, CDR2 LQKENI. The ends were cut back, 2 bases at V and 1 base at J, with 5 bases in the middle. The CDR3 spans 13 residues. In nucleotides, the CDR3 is TGTGCCAGCTCACCAGCAGGGAACACTGAAGCTTTCTTT. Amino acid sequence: CASSPAGNTEAFF.

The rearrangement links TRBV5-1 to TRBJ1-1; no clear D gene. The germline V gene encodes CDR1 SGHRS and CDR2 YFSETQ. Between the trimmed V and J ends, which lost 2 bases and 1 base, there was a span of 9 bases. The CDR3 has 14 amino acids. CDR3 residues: CASSFVNGNTEAFF. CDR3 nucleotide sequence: TGCGCCAGCAGCTTTGTTAACGGGAACACTGAAGCTTTCTTT.

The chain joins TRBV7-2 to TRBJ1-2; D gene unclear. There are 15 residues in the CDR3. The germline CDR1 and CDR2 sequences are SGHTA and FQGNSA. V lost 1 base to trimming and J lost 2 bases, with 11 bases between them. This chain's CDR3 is CASSLERQPNYGYTF. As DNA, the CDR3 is TGTGCCAGCAGCTTAGAACGACAACCGAACTATGGCTACACCTTC.

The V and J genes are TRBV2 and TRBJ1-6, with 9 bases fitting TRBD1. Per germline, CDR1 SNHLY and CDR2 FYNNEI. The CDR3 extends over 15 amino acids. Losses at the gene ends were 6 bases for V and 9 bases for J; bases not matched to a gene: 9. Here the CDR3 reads CASSDRDRVVSPLHF. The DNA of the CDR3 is TGTGCCAGCAGCGACCGGGACAGGGTGGTTTCACCCCTCCACTTT. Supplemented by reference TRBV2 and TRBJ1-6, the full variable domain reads EPEVTQTPSHQVTQMGQEVILRCVPISNHLYFYWYRQILGQKVEFLVSFYNNEISEKSEIFDDQFSVERPDGSNFTLKIRSTKLEDSAMYFCASSDRDRVVSPLHFGNGTRLTVT.

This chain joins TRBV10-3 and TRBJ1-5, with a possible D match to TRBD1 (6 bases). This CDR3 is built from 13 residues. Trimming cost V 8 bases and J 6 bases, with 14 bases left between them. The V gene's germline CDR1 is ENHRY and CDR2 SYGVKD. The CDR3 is CAIGGQGSQPQHF. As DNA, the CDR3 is TGTGCCATCGGTGGGCAGGGGAGTCAGCCCCAGCATTTT.

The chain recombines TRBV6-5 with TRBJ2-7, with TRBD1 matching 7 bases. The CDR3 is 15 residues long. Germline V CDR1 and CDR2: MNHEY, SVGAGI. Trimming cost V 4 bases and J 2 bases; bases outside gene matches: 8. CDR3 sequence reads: CASSSTGIRAYEQYF. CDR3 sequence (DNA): TGTGCCAGCAGTTCGACAGGGATAAGAGCCTACGAGCAGTACTTC.